The table lists the clone carrying this TCR beta chain with a count of one. CDR3 size: 15 residues. With 5 bases clipped from V and 4 bases from J, the junction kept 9 bases outside the gene matches. The germline gives CDR1 SGHTA, CDR2 FQGNSA. This entry is derived from a study of blood T cell repertoires in COVID-19. This table comes from immunoSEQ multiplex PCR, and its TCRdb copy is limited to in-frame clones, with some not included. The profile covers approximately 130,000 clones, with roughly 80% appearing a single time and 9.5% to 13% taken by the ten largest. The TCR sequence derives from a human donor in a cohort sampled during active COVID-19. What was sequenced was peripheral blood. This chain joins TRBV7-2 and TRBJ2-7, with TRBD1 identical over 9 bases. The CDR3 spells CASSARQGDIYEQYF. DNA of the CDR3: TGTGCCAGCAGCGCACGACAGGGGGATATATACGAGCAGTACTTC.